These T cell receptor beta chains were read from a single sample in a study of cytomegalovirus exposure and HLA in healthy donors. TCRdb's copy holds only in-frame clones and misses some; the assay was immunoSEQ multiplex PCR. The sample records over 150,000 clones, about three quarters being singletons. Sequenced: PBMCs. The receptor source for this set is a woman between 35 and 50 years old in good health and CMV-seronegative. Both conserved end residues are trimmed from each CDR3.

TRBV15,ATSTLAVETQY
TRBV7-2,ASSLVVGGNQETQY
TRBV30,AWSESGVEQF
TRBV5-1,ASSQPGHSSYEQY
TRBV5-1,ASSPPGQPYYGYT
TRBV5-1,ASSWDRVNTEAF
TRBV6-5,ASSLGGGSYEQY
TRBV28,ASRQQEKLF
TRBV6-5,ASRRTGRNQPQH
TRBV15,ATLLSDGGGKLF
TRBV5-6,ASSKDSFGNTIY
TRBV29-1,SVQGVTRAF
TRBV9,ASSVGGGGYQETQY
TRBV15,ATSRDRTSGVQETQY
TRBV28,ASSSGNYGYT
TRBV5-1,ASTPGGTGYEKLF
TRBV5-1,ASRYSTEAF
TRBV10-3,AIRPGGGDTQY
TRBV29-1,SVGGRNQPQH
TRBV5-1,ASSLAQGWTYEQY
TRBV18,ASSIRQGDEQY
TRBV7-8,ASSLEPGQDTEAF
TRBV20-1,SAGLIEQY
TRBV28,ASSFPDRDNQPQH
TRBV6-1,ATKSRLEPLH
TRBV2,ASSEGQGSLYGYT
TRBV7-2,ASSRDRALYGYT
TRBV6-1,ASSETGDTEAL
TRBV21-1,ASSGSSSYNEQF
TRBV4-1,ASRERGTGPETQY
TRBV2,ASSAEVVGGETQY
TRBV6-4,ASSRRPGADSGANVLT
TRBV29-1,SGGGGQETQY
TRBV5-1,ASSPSGGASEQY
TRBV6-5,ASWRSGSLGEQF
TRBV9,ASSRTGGWAF
TRBV6-1,ASSDGPGTPDSYEQY
TRBV10-3,AISEGEGITGELF
TRBV5-1,ASSSDREVNEQY
TRBV2,ASSEYVGYEQY
TRBV5-6,ASSLSSLFTYEQY
TRBV19,ASSADQGASGYT
TRBV5-1,ASSQSPLAHNEQF
TRBV2,ASRFYRATNEKLF
TRBV11-2,ASSLGRDGYT
TRBV28,ASRLTGGADTQY
TRBV2,ASRGQGIDSPLH
TRBV4-2,ASSSLGDRGRDTQY
TRBV28,ASSLRQTGPTNYGYT
TRBV28,ASSLYSEAF
TRBV5-8,ASSLNAGGYGYT
TRBV5-1,ASSLGQGSHGYT
TRBV27,ASSSRTGVYSNQPQH
TRBV5-1,ASSWGILGQGSELF
TRBV5-1,ASSLEGTSVYEQY
TRBV28,ASSLTAAQY